The 29 T cell receptor beta chains below all came from one sample that was sequenced in a study of blood T cells in healthy people across ages. A second PCR, run for about 7 to 11 cycles, used a sample-barcoded 5' primer plus a J-beta primer mix. One entry per CDR3 protein results from TCRdb running MiXCR on the 5' RACE reads. Of approximately 2,000,000 distinct CDR3 sequences in the sample, approximately 40% were seen once. The sequenced sample was blood. These receptors were collected from a human donor in good health.

The chain links TRBV9 to TRBJ1-2, with D unresolved. The CDR3 is 13 residues long. The germline V gene encodes CDR1 SGDLS and CDR2 YYNGEE. V lost 0 bases and J 8 bases, leaving 11 bases between the germline ends. The DNA for the CDR3 is TGTGCCAGCAGCGTAGGCCCCTTGTTCGGCTACACCTTC. Its protein is CASSVGPLFGYTF.

The chain couples TRBV12-3 or TRBV12-4 to TRBJ1-1, with 9 bases lining up with TRBD1. Trimming cost V 1 base and J 5 bases; bases outside gene matches: 5. There are 15 residues in the CDR3. CDR3 sequence: CASSLVGTGRTEAFF. The DNA of the CDR3 is TGTGCCAGCAGTTTAGTAGGGACAGGGAGGACTGAAGCTTTCTTT.

The chain links TRBV9 to TRBJ1-1, with D maybe TRBD1 (5 bases). This CDR3 region has 17 residues. In germline, CDR1 is SGDLS, CDR2 YYNGEE. Trimming cost V 7 bases and J 1 base, with 23 bases left between them. In nucleotides, the CDR3 is TGTGCCAGCGCCCCCGGGGCCACCCCGAGATCGAACACTGAAGCTTTCTTT. Translating gives CASAPGATPRSNTEAFF.

The chain is built from TRBV20-1 and TRBJ2-4; no clear D gene. The CDR3 extends over 12 amino acids. The V end lost 7 bases, the J end lost 5 bases, and 12 bases lay between the germline ends. Germline-derived CDR1 and CDR2 are DFQATT and SNEGSKA (reference sequence). The CDR3 reads CSVIRLQNIQYF. DNA for the CDR3: TGCAGTGTGATTAGGCTTCAAAACATTCAGTACTTC.

This clonotype was seen a few times. The chain uses TRBV5-6 and TRBJ2-3; 7 bases align to TRBD1. Germline values: CDR1 SGHDT, CDR2 YYEEEE. The CDR3 length is 15 residues. Trimming removed 3 bases from V and 2 bases from J; junction bases left unmatched: 6. CDR3 sequence (DNA): TGTGCCAGCAGCTGGGGGACAGCTAACACAGATACGCAGTATTTT. It encodes CASSWGTANTDTQYF.

The chain carries TRBV29-1 and TRBJ1-1; TRBD1 aligns across 7 bases. The CDR3 sequence is 14 residues long. J lost 1 base, V lost 1 base, and 3 bases had no gene match. CDR1 is SQVTM, CDR2 ANQGSEA, per germline. This chain's CDR3 is CSVEARQGNTEAFF. CDR3 sequence (DNA): TGCAGCGTTGAAGCTCGACAGGGGAACACTGAAGCTTTCTTT.

This chain connects TRBV4-1 to TRBJ2-4, with D unresolved. Germline V gene sequence: CDR1 MGHRA, CDR2 YSYEKL. The CDR3 is 13 amino acids. V gave up 1 base and J gave up 9 bases, with 10 bases separating them. CDR3 residues: CASSQGPPGIQYF. The DNA of the CDR3 is TGCGCCAGCAGCCAAGGTCCCCCGGGCATTCAGTACTTC.

This clonotype turned up a few times. The chain combines TRBV7-8 with TRBJ1-2, with D possibly being TRBD1 (5 bases). The CDR3 runs 20 residues. The V end lost 4 bases, the J end lost 0 bases, and 27 bases lay between the germline ends. Per the germline V gene, CDR1 is SGHVS and CDR2 is FQNEAQ. For the CDR3, the DNA is TGTGCCAGCAGCTATCTCGGGCCTTTGGGAGGGACCTCAACTAACTATGGCTACACCTTC. Its translation: CASSYLGPLGGTSTNYGYTF.

Turning to this clonotype: A much larger clonotype is one base distant, so this may be a read error. The chain uses TRBV5-1 and TRBJ2-7; D is unclear. In germline, CDR1 is SGHRS, CDR2 YFSETQ. The V end lost 4 bases, the J end lost 0 bases, and 14 bases lay between the germline ends. CDR3 length equals 15 residues. The CDR3 DNA sequence: TGCGCCAGCAGCACCACCGGGTCCCACTCCTACGAGCAGTACTTC. Amino acid sequence: CASSTTGSHSYEQYF.

Points on this clonotype: A much larger clone sits a single nucleotide away, making a read error possible. The gene calls are TRBV29-1 and TRBJ2-7, with TRBD1 matching over 8 bases. J gave up 6 bases and V 4 bases, and 8 bases lay outside the gene matches. The CDR3 runs to 13 residues. Looked up from germline, CDR1 is SQVTM and CDR2 is ANQGSEA. The CDR3 protein is CSVGTGKTCEQYF. Written as DNA, the CDR3 is TGCAGCGTTGGGACAGGGAAAACCTGCGAGCAGTACTTC.

J is TRBJ1-5 and V is TRBV6-5, with D tentatively TRBD1 (6 bases). V was shortened by 7 bases and J by 2 bases, with 12 bases between the two germline ends. The CDR3 totals 14 residues. The germline V gene encodes CDR1 MNHEY and CDR2 SVGAGI. The DNA for the CDR3 is TGTGCCAGCATCCAGGGGCGGTGCAATCAGCCCCAGCATTTT. Amino acid sequence: CASIQGRCNQPQHF.

The V call is TRBV11-2, the J call TRBJ2-7; D perhaps matches TRBD2 (6 bases). Trimming shortened V by 3 bases and J by 4 bases, and 13 bases separated the two germline ends. From germline, CDR1 is SGHAT and CDR2 FQNNGV. There are 14 residues in the CDR3. CDR3 residues: CASSFGREEYEQYF. The CDR3 nucleotides read TGTGCCAGCAGCTTCGGTAGGGAGGAGTACGAGCAGTACTTC.

This clonotype was picked up a small number of times. V usage is TRBV20-1 and J usage is TRBJ2-5; 10 bases match TRBD1. Germline-derived CDR1 and CDR2 are DFQATT and SNEGSKA (reference sequence). J gave up 0 bases and V 6 bases, and 10 bases lay outside the gene matches. This CDR3 region has 16 residues. The CDR3 nucleotides read TGCAGTGCCAAAAATTTGGACAGGGGGTACCAAGAGACCCAGTACTTC. Its translation is CSAKNLDRGYQETQYF.

This clonotype was seen more than once but under ten times. The chain recombines TRBV7-3 with TRBJ1-2; possible D gene TRBD1, 5 bases. This CDR3 comprises 13 residues. The ends were cut back, 4 bases at V and 5 bases at J, with 11 bases in the middle. Germline V CDR1 and CDR2: SGHTA, FQGTGA. The CDR3 bases are TGTGCCAGCAGCTCTTATACAGGTTATGGCTACACCTTC. It codes for CASSSYTGYGYTF.

The table lists this clonotype with a few counts. The chain is built from TRBV5-1 and TRBJ2-1, with a tentative D call TRBD2 (6 bases). The CDR3 length is 14 residues. The V gene's germline CDR1 is SGHRS and CDR2 YFSETQ. The ends were cut back, 2 bases at V and 6 bases at J, with 12 bases in the middle. The CDR3: CASSLTGGTNEQFF. In DNA form, the CDR3 reads TGCGCCAGCAGCTTAACAGGAGGGACCAATGAGCAGTTCTTC.

This clonotype was seen once. The chain is built from TRBV5-6 and TRBJ2-5, with D perhaps TRBD2 (5 bases). Trimming took 6 bases from V and 4 from J, leaving 13 bases between them. The germline V gene encodes CDR1 SGHDT and CDR2 YYEEEE. CDR3 length: 13 residues. The CDR3 DNA reads TGTGCCAGCACCCCCGAGGGTGGAGAGACCCAGTACTTC. Its protein is CASTPEGGETQYF.

On this clonotype itself: Relative to the germline gene, one junction end is altered; a read error may explain this. The chain couples TRBV3-1 to TRBJ1-4; possibly TRBD1 for D (5 bases). From germline, CDR1 is LGHDT and CDR2 YNNKEL (reference sequence). This CDR3 has 15 amino acids. CDR3 nucleotide sequence: TGTGCCAGCAGCCAAGTAGACTGGGGCGTTGAAAAACCGTTTTTT. It codes for CASSQVDWGVEKPFF.

The chain has TRBV5-6 and TRBJ1-2; a weak D match, TRBD1 (5 bases). V was shortened by 1 base and J by 4 bases, with 14 bases between the two germline ends. The CDR3 totals 15 residues. Germline-derived CDR1 and CDR2 are SGHDT and YYEEEE. Written as DNA, the CDR3 is TGTGCCAGCAGCTTGTTGGCAGGGTCGCGCTATGGCTACACCTTC. Translated, it gives CASSLLAGSRYGYTF.

The V call is TRBV5-1, the J call TRBJ2-4; weak D call: TRBD2 (5 bases). Near its end, the DNA agrees better with TRBJ2-7, so the J call may be wrong. The CDR3 runs to 16 residues. Germline V gene lookup returns CDR1 SGHRS and CDR2 YFSETQ. The CDR3 spells CASSPFVSPEAYEQYF. CDR3 nucleotide sequence: TGCGCCAGCAGCCCATTTGTGAGCCCGGAGGCGTACGAGCAGTACTTC.

This clonotype appeared a few times. V gene TRBV2 combines with J gene TRBJ2-5, with D unclear. This CDR3 contains 13 residues. V dropped 10 bases and J dropped 2 bases, with 14 bases sitting between them. Per germline, CDR1 SNHLY and CDR2 FYNNEI. The CDR3 region is CATSTGRQETQYF. The CDR3 DNA sequence: TGTGCCACCTCGACTGGAAGGCAAGAGACCCAGTACTTC. Based on the CDR3 plus reference TRBV2 and TRBJ2-5, the full variable domain is EPEVTQTPSHQVTQMGQEVILRCVPISNHLYFYWYRQILGQKVEFLVSFYNNEISEKSEIFDDQFSVERPDGSNFTLKIRSTKLEDSAMYFCATSTGRQETQYFGPGTRLLVL.

This clonotype was observed a handful of times. The rearrangement uses TRBV24-1 and TRBJ2-1; 7 bases map to TRBD1. Trimming removed 8 bases from V and 0 bases from J; junction bases left unmatched: 3. The length of the CDR3 is 14 residues. CDR1 KGHDR and CDR2 SFDVKD come from the germline V gene. CDR3 coding DNA: TGTGCCACCACCGCAGGGGGCTCCTACAATGAGCAGTTCTTC. Its translation: CATTAGGSYNEQFF.

Details on this clonotype: At one end the junction does not follow the germline gene, possibly because of a read error. J is TRBJ2-1 and V is TRBV2, with a possible D match to TRBD2 (5 bases). The germline V gene encodes CDR1 SNHLY and CDR2 FYNNEI. The CDR3 consists of 13 residues. CDR3 amino acids: CASIKGSGETQFF. In DNA, the CDR3 is TGCGCCAGCATAAAAGGTTCCGGGGAGACCCAGTTCTTC. The full variable domain, in which reference TRBV2 and TRBJ2-1 provide the parts outside the CDR3, is EPEVTQTPSHQVTQMGQEVILRCVPISNHLYFYWYRQILGQKVEFLVSFYNNEISEKSEIFDDQFSVERPDGSNFTLKIRSTKLEDSAMYFCASIKGSGETQFFGPGTRLTVL.

This clonotype was seen more than once but under ten times. The V gene is TRBV28, the J gene TRBJ2-5; D may be TRBD1 or TRBD2 (5 bases each). The CDR3 runs 15 residues. V dropped 2 bases and J dropped 5 bases, with 15 bases sitting between them. Germline V gives CDR1 MDHEN, CDR2 SYDVKM. CDR3 sequence: CASSLGAGVMETQYF. The CDR3 nucleotides read TGTGCCAGCAGTTTAGGGGCGGGTGTCATGGAGACCCAGTACTTC.

J is TRBJ2-7 and V is TRBV7-2; D call uncertain. Germline V gene data show CDR1 as SGHTA and CDR2 as FQGNSA. V lost 6 bases to trimming and J lost 0 bases, with 12 bases between them. The CDR3 spans 14 residues. For the CDR3, the DNA is TGTGCCAGCAGGGAACAGCCTAGCTCCTACGAGCAGTACTTC. This sequence encodes CASREQPSSYEQYF.

V is TRBV6-5 and J is TRBJ2-4, with a weak D call TRBD2 (6 bases). The length of the CDR3 is 15 residues. Germline CDR1 MNHEY, CDR2 SVGAGI. V lost 0 bases and J 4 bases, leaving 10 bases between the germline ends. The DNA for the CDR3 is TGTGCCAGCAGTTACTCGGAGGGACCAAAAAACATTCAGTACTTC. Residues: CASSYSEGPKNIQYF.

The CDR3 nucleotides are TGTGCCAGCAGCGTAGACTACAGCATCTACAATGAGCAGTTCTTC. Residues: CASSVDYSIYNEQFF. V is TRBV9 and J is TRBJ2-1; D call uncertain. The CDR3 spans 15 residues. Germline-derived CDR1 and CDR2 are SGDLS and YYNGEE. Trimming removed 0 bases at V and 3 bases at J, with 10 bases between.

The J gene is TRBJ1-4, the V gene TRBV7-2; D uncertain. This CDR3 has 12 residues. Germline V gene sequence: CDR1 SGHTA, CDR2 FQGNSA. Trimming cost V 10 bases and J 6 bases, with 12 bases left between them. The CDR3 loop is CAMGGFYEKLFF. The CDR3 DNA sequence: TGTGCCATGGGAGGGTTTTATGAAAAACTGTTTTTT. Supplemented by reference TRBV7-2 and TRBJ1-4, the full variable domain reads GAGVSQSPSNKVTEKGKDVELRCDPISGHTALYWYRQSLGQGLEFLIYFQGNSAPDKSGLPSDRFSAERTGGSVSTLTIQRTQQEDSAVYLCAMGGFYEKLFFGSGTQLSVL.

DNA for the CDR3: TGTGCCAGCAGTGGGCAGGTAGGGGCCTACAATGAGCAGTTCTTC. Encoded protein: CASSGQVGAYNEQFF. The V gene is TRBV12-3 or TRBV12-4, the J gene TRBJ2-1, with D perhaps TRBD1 (5 bases). The CDR3 runs 15 residues. Deletions cut 5 bases from V and 2 bases from J, with 13 bases between.

CDR3 in DNA: TGCGCCAGCAGCCAAGATTTAGTGACAGAGCACACCTTC. This translates into CASSQDLVTEHTF. V and J are TRBV4-1 and TRBJ1-2, with TRBD1 as a possible D gene (5 bases). Germline CDR1 MGHRA, CDR2 YSYEKL. The CDR3 spans 13 residues. V shed 0 bases and J shed 12 bases, with 14 bases lying between them.